The 15 T cell receptor beta chains listed next were all sequenced from one sample in a study of T cell responses to AZD1222 COVID-19 vaccine. Sequencing used immunoSEQ multiplex PCR; TCRdb keeps in-frame clones, though not all of them. The top ten clones hold roughly 3.2% of a sample with tens of thousands of clones, around 85% of them seen once. Sequences were derived from peripheral blood, sampled 28 days after the second AZD1222 dose. Receptors were obtained from an adult who received the AZD1222 COVID-19 vaccine.

V gene TRBV25-1 combines with J gene TRBJ1-2; D is unclear. This CDR3 is 15 amino acids long. V was shortened by 3 bases and J by 4 bases, with 15 bases between the two germline ends. In germline, CDR1 is MGHDK, CDR2 SYGVNS. CDR3 in DNA: TGTGCCAGCAGTGACTCTTACCCCCCCCTCTATGGCTACACCTTC. Its translation is CASSDSYPPLYGYTF.

This clone has just one count. The chain recombines TRBV18 with TRBJ2-3; D might be TRBD2 (5 bases). The CDR3 covers 15 residues. With 4 bases removed from V and 0 bases from J, the gap between germline ends came to 11 bases. Germline-derived CDR1 and CDR2 are KGHSH and LQKENI. CDR3 coding DNA: TGTGCCAGCTCACGGAGCGGATCTAGCACAGATACGCAGTATTTT. It specifies CASSRSGSSTDTQYF.

The chain couples TRBV29-1 to TRBJ1-2; the D gene is possibly TRBD1 (6 bases). The CDR3 sequence is 15 residues long. V lost 3 bases, J lost 3 bases, and 17 bases lay in between. Germline assignment: CDR1 SQVTM and CDR2 ANQGSEA. CDR3 nucleotide sequence: TGCAGCGTTGACACCCTGGGGGGGCGCGACTATGGCTACACCTTC. Translating it yields CSVDTLGGRDYGYTF.

V is TRBV6-1 and J is TRBJ1-5; no reliable D call. CDR3 size: 13 residues. From germline, CDR1 is MNHNS and CDR2 SASEGT. Trimming took off 5 bases at V and 0 bases at J, with 5 bases between the two ends. The CDR3 bases are TGTGCCAGCAGTCAAGATAGCAATCAGCCCCAGCATTTT. It encodes CASSQDSNQPQHF.

The J gene is TRBJ2-7, the V gene TRBV28; TRBD1 matches at 10 bases. Unmatched junction bases numbered 16, after V lost 8 bases and J lost 6 bases. This CDR3 region has 16 residues. Germline V gene sequence: CDR1 MDHEN, CDR2 SYDVKM. The chain's CDR3 is CASRGLTGTGAFEQYF. In nucleotides, the CDR3 is TGTGCCAGCCGAGGACTAACCGGGACAGGGGCATTCGAGCAGTACTTC.

The V gene is TRBV28, the J gene TRBJ1-4; D remains ambiguous. V lost 2 bases to trimming and J lost 7 bases, with 20 bases between them. CDR1 is MDHEN and CDR2 is SYDVKM in the germline V gene. The CDR3 has 17 residues. The CDR3 region is CASSLQDSVRVLEKLFF. CDR3 DNA: TGTGCCAGCAGTTTACAAGATTCGGTCAGAGTGCTTGAAAAACTGTTTTTT.

This chain connects TRBV12-3 or TRBV12-4 to TRBJ2-5, with D perhaps TRBD1 (7 bases). V was pared by 6 bases and J by 5 bases, with 13 bases between. The CDR3 has 13 amino acids. The CDR3, as DNA: TGTGCCAGCAGGCTAGCAGGGGGGGAGACCCAGTACTTC. Translation gives CASRLAGGETQYF.

The chain links TRBV28 to TRBJ2-2, with TRBD2 identical over 13 bases. The CDR3 consists of 19 residues. CDR1 MDHEN and CDR2 SYDVKM come from the germline V gene. V was clipped by 4 bases and J by 5 bases; unmatched bases: 13. The DNA for the CDR3 is TGTGCCAGCAGTTCCCCGACTAGCGGGGGGCTAGCGGGGACCGGGGAGCTGTTTTTT. It is translated as CASSSPTSGGLAGTGELFF.

This clone was seen only a few times. The genes are TRBV4-2 and TRBJ2-7; no clear D. Trimming removed 0 bases from V and 1 base from J, with 13 bases in between. CDR1 and CDR2 from the germline V gene are LGHNA and YNFKEQ. The CDR3 is 16 residues long. The CDR3 DNA reads TGTGCCAGCAGCCAAGAGCAGACCGCGTTATCCTACGAGCAGTACTTC. Translated: CASSQEQTALSYEQYF.

The chain combines TRBV15 with TRBJ1-4; unclear D gene. This CDR3 spans 16 amino acids. Trimming removed 0 bases from V and 0 bases from J, with 8 bases in between. Germline assignment: CDR1 LNHNV and CDR2 YYDKDF (reference sequence). CDR3 sequence: CATSRDDLATNEKLFF. CDR3 coding DNA: TGTGCCACCAGCAGAGATGATTTAGCAACTAATGAAAAACTGTTTTTT.

This chain connects TRBV9 to TRBJ1-2, with a possible D match to TRBD1 (5 bases). The CDR3 has 15 residues. CDR1 SGDLS and CDR2 YYNGEE come from the germline V gene. V dropped 0 bases and J dropped 13 bases, with 22 bases sitting between them. The CDR3 protein is CASSVDAAPGVESTF. CDR3 sequence (DNA): TGTGCCAGCAGCGTAGATGCGGCGCCGGGGGTTGAAAGCACCTTC.

The chain recombines TRBV30 with TRBJ2-6; 10 bases match TRBD1. The germline CDR1 and CDR2 sequences are GTSNPN and SVGIG (reference sequence). The CDR3 has 18 residues. With 2 bases clipped from V and 0 bases from J, the junction kept 7 bases outside the gene matches. The CDR3 loop is CAWSPFRDRGSGANVLTF. In DNA, the CDR3 is TGTGCCTGGAGTCCATTCCGGGACAGGGGCTCTGGGGCCAACGTCCTGACTTTC.

The chain is built from TRBV28 and TRBJ2-2; D is uncertain. Germline assignment: CDR1 MDHEN and CDR2 SYDVKM. This CDR3 comprises 14 residues. Trimming took off 4 bases at V and 3 bases at J, with 9 bases between the two ends. CDR3 loop: CASSSNLDTGELFF. The DNA of the CDR3 is TGTGCCAGCAGTTCGAATTTGGACACCGGGGAGCTGTTTTTT.

This rearrangement joins TRBV18 to TRBJ1-1; D not certain. Germline assignment: CDR1 KGHSH and CDR2 LQKENI. The CDR3 has 11 amino acids. V was pared by 6 bases and J by 7 bases, with 9 bases between. CDR3 coding DNA: TGTGCCAGCTCCGTCCTGAATGAAGCTTTCTTT. This encodes CASSVLNEAFF.

The chain has TRBV29-1 and TRBJ1-1, with a possible D match to TRBD1 (5 bases). CDR3 length: 13 amino acids. The V end lost 7 bases, the J end lost 1 base, and 13 bases lay between the germline ends. Germline values: CDR1 SQVTM, CDR2 ANQGSEA. The CDR3 DNA is TGCAGCGCTCCCGCCCAGGGGAACACTGAAGCTTTCTTT. Its protein product is CSAPAQGNTEAFF.